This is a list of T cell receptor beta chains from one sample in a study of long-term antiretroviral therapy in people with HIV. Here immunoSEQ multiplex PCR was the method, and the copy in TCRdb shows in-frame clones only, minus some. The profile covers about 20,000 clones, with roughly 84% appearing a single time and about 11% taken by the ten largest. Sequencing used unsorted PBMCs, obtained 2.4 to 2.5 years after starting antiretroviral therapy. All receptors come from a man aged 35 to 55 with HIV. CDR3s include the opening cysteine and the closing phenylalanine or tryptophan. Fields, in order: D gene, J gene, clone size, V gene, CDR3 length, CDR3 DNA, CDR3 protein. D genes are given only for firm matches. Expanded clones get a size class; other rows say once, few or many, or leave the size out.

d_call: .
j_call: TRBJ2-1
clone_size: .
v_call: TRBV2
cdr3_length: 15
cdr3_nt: TGTGCCAGCAGTGAAGCGAATCAATCCGGGAATGAGCAGTTCTTC
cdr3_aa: CASSEANQSGNEQFF

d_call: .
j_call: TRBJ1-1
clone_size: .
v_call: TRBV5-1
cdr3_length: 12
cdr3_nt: TGCGCCAGCAGCGGGGGGGGCACTGAAGCTTTCTTT
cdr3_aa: CASSGGGTEAFF

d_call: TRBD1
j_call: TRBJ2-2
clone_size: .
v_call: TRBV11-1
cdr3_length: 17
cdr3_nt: TGTGCCAGCAGCTCGCAGGGGGCCCCGTCGAACACCGGGGAGCTGTTTTTT
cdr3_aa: CASSSQGAPSNTGELFF

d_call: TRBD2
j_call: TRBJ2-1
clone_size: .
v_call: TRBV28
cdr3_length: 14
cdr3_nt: TGTGCCAGCAGTGCTAGCGGCTCCTACAATGAGCAGTTCTTC
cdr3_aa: CASSASGSYNEQFF

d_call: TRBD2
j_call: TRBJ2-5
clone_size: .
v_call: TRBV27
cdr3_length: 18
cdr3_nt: TGTGCCAGCAGTCTTACCGGGACTAGCGGGAGGGTTCAAGAGACCCAGTACTTC
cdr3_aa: CASSLTGTSGRVQETQYF

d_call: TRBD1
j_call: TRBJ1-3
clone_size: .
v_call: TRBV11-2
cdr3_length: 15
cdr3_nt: TGTGCCAGCAGCCGTAACAGGGGGACGGGAAACACCATATATTTT
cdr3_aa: CASSRNRGTGNTIYF

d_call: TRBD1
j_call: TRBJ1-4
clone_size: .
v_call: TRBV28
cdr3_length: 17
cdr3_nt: TGTGCCAGCAGTTTTCGGGACAGGCTTGCAACTAATGAAAAACTGTTTTTT
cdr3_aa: CASSFRDRLATNEKLFF

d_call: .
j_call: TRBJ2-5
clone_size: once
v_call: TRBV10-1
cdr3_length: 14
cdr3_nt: TGCGCCAGCAGTGATGGAGAGCGCCCGTGGACCCAGTACTTC
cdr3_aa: CASSDGERPWTQYF

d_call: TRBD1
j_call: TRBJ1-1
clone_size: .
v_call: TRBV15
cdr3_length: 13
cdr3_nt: TGTGCCACCAGCCCAGACAGGGACACTGAAGCTTTCTTT
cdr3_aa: CATSPDRDTEAFF

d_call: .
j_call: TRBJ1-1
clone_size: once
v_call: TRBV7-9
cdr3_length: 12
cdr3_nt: TGTGCCAGCAGCACAGGGAACACTGAAGCTTTCTTT
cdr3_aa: CASSTGNTEAFF